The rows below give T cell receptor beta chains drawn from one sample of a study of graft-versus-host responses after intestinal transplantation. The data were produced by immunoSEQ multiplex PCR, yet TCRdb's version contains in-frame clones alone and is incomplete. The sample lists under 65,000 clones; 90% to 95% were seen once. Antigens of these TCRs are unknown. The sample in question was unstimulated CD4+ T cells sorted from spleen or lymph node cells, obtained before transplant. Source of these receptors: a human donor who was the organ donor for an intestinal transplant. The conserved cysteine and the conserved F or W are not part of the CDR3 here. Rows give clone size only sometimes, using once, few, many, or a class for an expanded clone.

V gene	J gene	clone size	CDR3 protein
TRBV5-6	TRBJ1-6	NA	ASSLTPPSNSPLH
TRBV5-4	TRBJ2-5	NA	ASSFDRGETQY
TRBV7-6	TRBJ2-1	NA	ASSLGRGPYNEQF
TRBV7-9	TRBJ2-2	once	ASSFSGGELF
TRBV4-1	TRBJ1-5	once	ASSQSRDRAAHQPQH
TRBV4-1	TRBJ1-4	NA	ASSQEGRGVEKLF
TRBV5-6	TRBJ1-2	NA	ASSLGSTTGRRYGYT
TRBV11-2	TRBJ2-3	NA	ASMGGRETDTQY
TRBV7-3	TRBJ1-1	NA	ASSLTGGQANTEAF
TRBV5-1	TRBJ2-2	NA	ASSRLARANTGELF
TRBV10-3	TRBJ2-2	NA	AISETFGGGEAGELF
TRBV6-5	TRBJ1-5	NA	ASRPGTGSSQPQH
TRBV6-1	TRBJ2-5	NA	ASTPTGLAKETQY
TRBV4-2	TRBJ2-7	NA	ASSQGGTGTLSYEQY
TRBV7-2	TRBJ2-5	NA	ASSSTRETQY
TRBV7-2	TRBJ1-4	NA	ASSLVGAGSEKLF
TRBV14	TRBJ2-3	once	ASSLTLVGTQY
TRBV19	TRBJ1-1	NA	ASSPRGRKTEAF
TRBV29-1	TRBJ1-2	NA	SVSGGWYGYT
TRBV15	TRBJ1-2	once	ATSRRTGGLSGYT
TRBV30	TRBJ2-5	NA	AELGEEGSETQY
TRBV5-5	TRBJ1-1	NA	ASSFELSRTEAF